This T cell receptor beta chain was sequenced during a study of blood T cell repertoires in COVID-19 (dated by TCRdb to about 2020). Context from the whole study: The collaborator samples originated in the United States, Italy and Spain and spanned the acute and convalescent phases of COVID-19. The samples were drawn from two sources: the first 160 participants of the ongoing ImmuneRACE study, and fewer than 1,500 subjects contributed by 6 global collaborators. Deeply sampled blood TCRbeta repertoires from subjects exposed to, actively infected with, or recovered from COVID-19 were included in the dataset. The repertoires were released in a freely available public database intended as a resource for research on the immune response to SARS-CoV-2. The prospective study material was composed of cDNA or gDNA derived from T cells, B-cell-depleted T cells, or PBMCs. The sample metadata nearly always contained a de-identified subject ID, COVID-19 status, age in years and sex. Where available, HLA class I and class II types were taken from metadata supplied by the sample provider and were not determined by assay-based typing. General findings and caveats noted by the study authors: Clinical and demographic metadata were provided uncurated, with the amount varying by source and participant.

TCRbeta CDR3 regions were amplified from genomic DNA by means of the immunoSEQ Assay, a bias-controlled multiplex PCR. In the authors' own workflow: Nucleated cell counts per sample were estimated from amplification of reference gene primers within the assay. Sequence reads were collapsed and filtered to measure the absolute abundance of every unique TCRbeta CDR3 rearrangement. Productive Simpson clonality was computed per sample as the square root of Simpson's diversity index over productive rearrangements. TCRdb took over this immuneACCESS table, retaining in-frame rearrangements with V and J assigned. Such tables are incomplete; in checked studies, under half of the missing clones stem from an unresolved V gene, and the remainder is unexplained. D and trimming were read from the DNA, whereas the V and J calls and clone size are those reported in that table. Across this sample there are approximately 300,000 clones, with under 85% seen only once. The top ten constitute 0.87% of the sample.

About this clone itself: Its specific antigen is unknown. Within one base of it there is no much larger clone, and no base qualities were kept.

In Seattle, one collaborating source enrolled patients while the infection was active and tracked those patients longitudinally over the course of disease. The collaborating institutions used their own protocols to collect whole blood in K2EDTA tubes. Collaborator samples were shipped for TCRbeta analysis as frozen whole blood, isolated PBMCs, or DNA extracted from either sample type. V is reduced by 5 bases and J by 0 bases, leaving a spacing of 13 bases between them. Via the germline V gene (reference sequence), CDR1 is LNHDA and CDR2 SQIVND. Measured from the cysteine to the phenylalanine, the CDR3 is 15 residues long. Only the CDR3 DNA is retained, 45 bases long and in frame from the first base.

The source of this sequence is a human donor with COVID-19, enrolled during active disease. The donor label of this sample is uncertain. The material sequenced was peripheral blood. The V and J segments used are TRBV19 and TRBJ1-1, with TRBD1 as a weak D call on 6 bases. The DNA reads TGTGCCAGTAGTCTGAGACAGGACCTGAACACTGAAGCTTTCTTT. Its protein reads: CASSLRQDLNTEAFF.